The 10 T cell receptor beta chains reported below all come from one sample, sequenced in a study of blood T cell repertoires in COVID-19. Sequencing used immunoSEQ multiplex PCR; TCRdb keeps in-frame clones, though not all of them. The sample has a few hundred thousand clones, over 75% seen once. Specimen: peripheral blood. All receptors derive from a woman between 70 and 85 years old with acute or convalescent COVID-19.

The genes are TRBV5-1 and TRBJ2-3, with a tentative D call TRBD1 (5 bases). CDR3 size: 14 residues. Germline assignment: CDR1 SGHRS and CDR2 YFSETQ. The V gene lost 2 bases and the J gene lost 4 bases, with 11 bases spanning the gap. The CDR3 is CASSLGREADTQYF. The CDR3 nucleotides read TGCGCCAGCAGCTTAGGCAGGGAAGCAGATACGCAGTATTTT.

The chain has TRBV6-5 and TRBJ1-1, with D possibly being TRBD1 (6 bases). The V gene lost 4 bases and the J gene lost 2 bases, with 14 bases spanning the gap. This CDR3 has 15 residues. Germline assignment: CDR1 MNHEY and CDR2 SVGAGI. CDR3 coding DNA: TGTGCCAGCAGTTCCCCGGGGGGGCTAAACACTGAAGCTTTCTTT. Translating gives CASSSPGGLNTEAFF.

The genes are TRBV21-1 and TRBJ1-4; the DNA was not compared with TRBD1, the D call given in the table. TRBV21-1 is tagged as a pseudogene. The CDR3 extends over 15 amino acids. This chain's CDR3 is CASLYRVHTNEKLFF. The DNA of the CDR3 is TGTGCCAGCCTGTACAGGGTGCACACTAATGAAAAACTGTTTTTT.

The rearrangement joins TRBV4-1 to TRBJ2-3; maybe TRBD2 (5 bases). Deletions cut 0 bases from V and 3 bases from J, with 10 bases between. CDR3 size: 15 residues. Germline lookup yields CDR1 MGHRA and CDR2 YSYEKL. The CDR3 spells CASSQDPEVTDTQYF. CDR3 nucleotides: TGCGCCAGCAGCCAAGATCCGGAGGTGACAGATACGCAGTATTTT.

There are a few counts of this clone. V usage is TRBV2 and J usage is TRBJ1-4; tentative D call: TRBD1 (6 bases). Looked up from germline, CDR1 is SNHLY and CDR2 is FYNNEI. V lost 4 bases and J lost 0, with 21 bases in between. This CDR3 comprises 19 residues. The CDR3 loop is CASSGPRRGTSATNEKLFF. The CDR3, as DNA: TGTGCCAGCAGTGGCCCCCGGAGGGGGACTAGTGCAACTAATGAAAAACTGTTTTTT. Using reference TRBV2 and TRBJ1-4 for the parts outside the CDR3, the full variable domain is EPEVTQTPSHQVTQMGQEVILRCVPISNHLYFYWYRQILGQKVEFLVSFYNNEISEKSEIFDDQFSVERPDGSNFTLKIRSTKLEDSAMYFCASSGPRRGTSATNEKLFFGSGTQLSVL.

The chain employs TRBV5-6 and TRBJ1-4, with 7 bases fitting TRBD1. V was clipped by 3 bases and J by 7 bases; unmatched bases: 6. The CDR3 is made up of 14 amino acids. Germline V CDR1 and CDR2: SGHDT, YYEEEE. The CDR3 sequence is CASSSRGKSEKLFF. CDR3 sequence (DNA): TGTGCCAGCAGCTCCAGGGGGAAGAGTGAAAAACTGTTTTTT.

This rearrangement joins TRBV27 to TRBJ2-3; weak D call: TRBD1 (5 bases). The CDR3 runs to 13 residues. Looked up from germline, CDR1 is MNHEY and CDR2 is SMNVEV (reference sequence). V lost 7 bases and J 1 base, leaving 9 bases between the germline ends. The CDR3 loop is CASKVGGTDTQYF. DNA for the CDR3: TGTGCCAGCAAGGTAGGGGGCACAGATACGCAGTATTTT.

The chain has TRBV6-6 and TRBJ2-7, with a tentative D call TRBD2 (7 bases). Trimming removed 7 bases from V and 3 bases from J, with 16 bases in between. The germline CDR1 and CDR2 sequences are MNHNY and SVGAGI (reference sequence). This CDR3 has 14 residues. The CDR3 coding sequence is TGTGCCAGCAACACAAAGGGGGGGGGCTACGAGCAGTACTTC. It specifies CASNTKGGGYEQYF.

The chain combines TRBV6-5 with TRBJ2-2; the match to TRBD2 covers 12 bases. CDR3 length equals 14 residues. The junction had 4 bases not matched to a gene; V was cut back by 5 bases and J by 9 bases. Germline V lookup: CDR1 MNHEY, CDR2 SVGAGI. DNA of the CDR3: TGTGCCAGCAGTAGACTAGCGGGGGCCCGGGAGCTGTTTTTT. Protein: CASSRLAGARELFF.

The chain links TRBV6-1 to TRBJ1-1; the D is unclear. V lost 2 bases and J lost 0, with 10 bases in between. The CDR3 contains 15 residues. The germline CDR1 and CDR2 sequences are MNHNS and SASEGT. Here the CDR3 reads CASSEREDLNTEAFF. In DNA form, the CDR3 reads TGTGCCAGCAGTGAAAGGGAGGACCTGAACACTGAAGCTTTCTTT.